A single sample is the source of the 31 T cell receptor beta chains below, sequenced in a study of OX40 agonist ivuxolimab in advanced cancers. TCRdb's table, derived via immunoSEQ multiplex PCR, lists solely in-frame clones and lacks some. The repertoire includes some 17,000 clones, 83% of them detected once, and 13% sits in the top ten. Sequences were derived from CD4+ or CD8+ T cells sorted from blood, sampled in a trial of the OX40 agonist ivuxolimab. These receptors all come from an adult with an advanced solid tumor such as melanoma, head and neck, liver or kidney cancer.

The genes are TRBV6-5 and TRBJ2-1; 7 bases map to TRBD1. Germline lookup yields CDR1 MNHEY and CDR2 SVGAGI. CDR3 length: 15 amino acids. Trimming cost V 6 bases and J 4 bases; bases outside gene matches: 9. CDR3 loop: CASRPRQGGYNEQFF. DNA for the CDR3: TGTGCCAGCAGACCACGACAGGGTGGGTACAATGAGCAGTTCTTC.

V is TRBV7-8 and J is TRBJ2-7; 8 bases map to TRBD1. After removal of 5 bases from V and 6 bases from J, the junction contained 9 bases not matched to a gene. CDR3 length: 14 amino acids. The germline V gene encodes CDR1 SGHVS and CDR2 FQNEAQ. CDR3 loop: CASSAAGQAPEQYF. The CDR3 DNA is TGTGCCAGCAGCGCCGCGGGACAGGCCCCCGAGCAGTACTTC.

V is TRBV9 and J is TRBJ2-1; D possibly uses TRBD1 or TRBD2 (5 bases each). The CDR3 extends over 13 amino acids. V shed 4 bases and J shed 11 bases, with 16 bases lying between them. Germline V lookup: CDR1 SGDLS, CDR2 YYNGEE. For the CDR3, the DNA is TGTGCCAGCAGCTCCCCCGGGGACCTGAAGCAGTTCTTC. As protein: CASSSPGDLKQFF.

The chain links TRBV4-2 to TRBJ2-2; unclear D gene. Per germline, CDR1 LGHNA and CDR2 YNFKEQ. The CDR3 covers 11 residues. The V gene lost 7 bases and the J gene lost 6 bases, with 6 bases spanning the gap. Here the CDR3 DNA reads TGTGCCAGCAAGGGTGCCGGGGAGCTGTTTTTT. Protein product: CASKGAGELFF.

This chain uses TRBV30 with TRBJ1-1; 12 bases match TRBD1. Germline CDR1 and CDR2: GTSNPN and SVGIG (reference sequence). With V trimmed by 5 bases and J by 4 bases, 8 bases remained unmatched. The CDR3 spans 15 residues. CDR3 amino acids: CAWDRGTGGTTEAFF. The CDR3 DNA is TGTGCCTGGGACCGAGGGACAGGGGGCACCACTGAAGCTTTCTTT.

This chain links TRBV11-2 with TRBJ2-1, with D perhaps given as TRBD1 or TRBD2 (5 bases each). Germline CDR1 and CDR2: SGHAT and FQNNGV. The CDR3 loop spans 16 amino acids. V was clipped by 3 bases and J by 6 bases, with 18 bases between them. The CDR3 DNA follows: TGTGCCAGCAGCTTGAATGTCCTGGGGGAGAGCAATGAGCAGTTCTTC. This encodes CASSLNVLGESNEQFF.

The chain recombines TRBV2 with TRBJ2-3; 9 bases match TRBD2. Germline CDR1 reads SNHLY; CDR2 reads FYNNEI. This CDR3 contains 17 residues. V lost 5 bases, J lost 3 bases, and 12 bases stayed unmatched. The CDR3 region has the DNA TGTGCCAGCAGTCCCCTCAGCGGGGGGTTCAGGACAGATACGCAGTATTTT. Translated, it gives CASSPLSGGFRTDTQYF. The full variable domain, in which reference TRBV2 and TRBJ2-3 provide the parts outside the CDR3, is EPEVTQTPSHQVTQMGQEVILRCVPISNHLYFYWYRQILGQKVEFLVSFYNNEISEKSEIFDDQFSVERPDGSNFTLKIRSTKLEDSAMYFCASSPLSGGFRTDTQYFGPGTRLTVL.

The V call is TRBV9, the J call TRBJ1-1; D is perhaps TRBD1 (6 bases). Germline V gives CDR1 SGDLS, CDR2 YYNGEE. The CDR3 has 15 residues. Trimming pared 3 bases from V and 6 bases from J, leaving 18 bases between. The CDR3 spells CASSAKGGFGAEAFF. The DNA of the CDR3 is TGTGCCAGCAGCGCAAAAGGGGGTTTCGGCGCTGAAGCTTTCTTT.

This rearrangement joins TRBV19 to TRBJ1-4, with D possibly being TRBD1 (6 bases). The germline V and J ends were trimmed by 4 bases and 5 bases, with 11 bases remaining between them. The CDR3 loop spans 14 amino acids. Germline V gives CDR1 LNHDA, CDR2 SQIVND (reference sequence). DNA of the CDR3: TGTGCCAGTAGTACTCAGGGGATGAATGAAAAACTGTTTTTT. Translation gives CASSTQGMNEKLFF.

This rearrangement joins TRBV5-1 to TRBJ2-5; D is perhaps TRBD2 (5 bases). This CDR3 has 12 amino acids. V lost 5 bases, J lost 6 bases, and 11 bases lay in between. Germline CDR1 is SGHRS and CDR2 is YFSETQ. The CDR3 sequence is CASRRDGKTQYF. The CDR3 DNA reads TGCGCCAGCAGAAGAGACGGGAAGACCCAGTACTTC.

The chain joins TRBV19 to TRBJ1-5; no clear D. The length of the CDR3 is 16 residues. The germline gives CDR1 LNHDA, CDR2 SQIVND (reference sequence). Deletions cut 3 bases from V and 0 bases from J, with 12 bases between. CDR3 sequence (DNA): TGTGCCAGTAGTATGAGGAGGGAGTATAGCAATCAGCCCCAGCATTTT. The encoded protein is CASSMRREYSNQPQHF. Looking up the rest from reference TRBV19 and TRBJ1-5 gives the full variable domain: DGGITQSPKYLFRKEGQNVTLSCEQNLNHDAMYWYRQDPGQGLRLIYYSQIVNDFQKGDIAEGYSVSREKKESFPLTVTSAQKNPTAFYLCASSMRREYSNQPQHFGDGTRLSIL.

The chain is built from TRBV9 and TRBJ2-5, with D possibly called TRBD1 or TRBD2 (5 bases each). The V gene lost 2 bases and the J gene lost 5 bases, with 10 bases spanning the gap. Per the germline V gene, CDR1 is SGDLS and CDR2 is YYNGEE. The CDR3 sequence is 13 residues long. CDR3 loop: CASSVTGRETQYF. The CDR3 DNA is TGTGCCAGCAGCGTGACGGGACGGGAGACCCAGTACTTC.

This rearrangement joins TRBV14 to TRBJ1-1; D is ambiguous. The germline gives CDR1 SGHDN, CDR2 FVKESK. CDR3 length: 13 amino acids. The ends were cut back, 0 bases at V and 0 bases at J, with 2 bases in the middle. CDR3 nucleotides: TGTGCCAGCAGCCAAGATGTGAACACTGAAGCTTTCTTT. This gives the protein CASSQDVNTEAFF.

The gene calls are TRBV28 and TRBJ2-2; 8 bases line up with TRBD2. The germline V gene has CDR1 MDHEN and CDR2 SYDVKM. The CDR3 length is 15 residues. Germline trimming cut 5 bases from V and 4 bases from J; bases unmatched to any gene: 6. The CDR3 loop is CASSPGGGGTGELFF. CDR3 nucleotides: TGTGCCAGCAGTCCCGGGGGGGGAGGCACCGGGGAGCTGTTTTTT.

The V gene is TRBV6-5, the J gene TRBJ2-3; perhaps TRBD2 as D (6 bases). The germline V gene has CDR1 MNHEY and CDR2 SVGAGI. Trimming removed 6 bases at V and 7 bases at J, with 20 bases between. The CDR3 length is 15 residues. This CDR3 reads CASRLAPPGKNTQYF. The CDR3 DNA sequence: TGTGCCAGCAGACTAGCACCCCCGGGGAAAAATACGCAGTATTTT.

The CDR3 bases are TGTGCCAGCAGCCCAAGGGGCAGCTCCTACGAGCAGTACTTC. It specifies CASSPRGSSYEQYF. The chain uses TRBV7-2 and TRBJ2-7; D is possibly TRBD1 (5 bases). The CDR3 loop spans 14 amino acids. The V end lost 5 bases, the J end lost 0 bases, and 11 bases lay between the germline ends. Germline values: CDR1 SGHTA, CDR2 FQGNSA. Together with reference TRBV7-2 and TRBJ2-7, the CDR3 gives the full variable domain: GAGVSQSPSNKVTEKGKDVELRCDPISGHTALYWYRQSLGQGLEFLIYFQGNSAPDKSGLPSDRFSAERTGGSVSTLTIQRTQQEDSAVYLCASSPRGSSYEQYFGPGTRLTVT.

This clone was observed a handful of times. The chain has TRBV9 and TRBJ1-1, with 7 bases lining up with TRBD1. With 4 bases clipped from V and 0 bases from J, the junction kept 9 bases outside the gene matches. The CDR3 loop spans 16 amino acids. The germline CDR1 and CDR2 sequences are SGDLS and YYNGEE. CDR3 region: CASSLLGGGVNTEAFF. The CDR3 DNA follows: TGTGCCAGCAGCCTTCTAGGGGGCGGTGTGAACACTGAAGCTTTCTTT.

The chain carries TRBV19 and TRBJ2-7; D ambiguous. Germline CDR1 is LNHDA and CDR2 is SQIVND (reference sequence). V shed 1 base and J shed 1 base, with 8 bases lying between them. The CDR3 runs to 14 residues. DNA of the CDR3: TGTGCCAGTAGTATAGCACTACAGTCCTACGAGCAGTACTTC. Its translation: CASSIALQSYEQYF.

The J gene is TRBJ1-4, the V gene TRBV30; TRBD1 might be the D (6 bases). The CDR3 extends over 13 amino acids. CDR1 and CDR2 (germline): GTSNPN, SVGIG (reference sequence). Trimming took 3 bases from V and 7 from J, leaving 12 bases between them. The CDR3 loop reads CAWRSPGAEKLFF. The CDR3 bases are TGTGCCTGGAGAAGCCCGGGGGCTGAAAAACTGTTTTTT.

The CDR3 reads CSVDGQGKLGGEQFF. CDR3 in DNA: TGCAGCGTTGATGGACAGGGAAAGTTAGGGGGCGAGCAGTTCTTC. The chain couples TRBV29-1 to TRBJ2-1, with 8 bases identical to TRBD1. Losses at the gene ends were 3 bases for V and 10 bases for J; bases not matched to a gene: 14. The CDR3 runs 15 residues. The V gene's germline CDR1 is SQVTM and CDR2 ANQGSEA.

This clone was detected a few times. The gene calls are TRBV5-6 and TRBJ1-2; 7 nucleotides match TRBD1. Losses at the gene ends were 4 bases for V and 0 bases for J; bases not matched to a gene: 3. In germline, CDR1 is SGHDT, CDR2 YYEEEE. The CDR3 runs to 14 residues. The CDR3 spells CASSPGTANYGYTF. CDR3 in DNA: TGTGCCAGCAGCCCCGGGACAGCTAACTATGGCTACACCTTC. Filled out from reference TRBV5-6 and TRBJ1-2, the complete variable domain reads DAGVTQSPTHLIKTRGQQVTLRCSPKSGHDTVSWYQQALGQGPQFIFQYYEEEERQRGNFPDRFSGHQFPNYSSELNVNALLLGDSALYLCASSPGTANYGYTFGSGTRLTVV.

The rearrangement uses TRBV6-5 and TRBJ2-7; TRBD2 matches at 12 bases. J was trimmed by 2 bases and V by 6 bases; bases with no gene match: 2. This CDR3 is 14 amino acids long. CDR1 is MNHEY, CDR2 SVGAGI, per germline. CDR3 nucleotides: TGTGCCAGCAGGTCTAGCGGGGGGGCCTACGAGCAGTACTTC. This codes for CASRSSGGAYEQYF.

The chain is built from TRBV6-5 and TRBJ1-1; D is ambiguous. This CDR3 contains 13 residues. Germline V gene sequence: CDR1 MNHEY, CDR2 SVGAGI. Trimming took 4 bases from V and 0 from J, leaving 6 bases between them. CDR3 in DNA: TGTGCCAGCAGTTCCCACATGAACACTGAAGCTTTCTTT. Translating gives CASSSHMNTEAFF.

The gene calls are TRBV18 and TRBJ2-3; 12 bases agree with TRBD1. V was pared by 4 bases and J by 2 bases, with 1 base of the junction left unmatched. The CDR3 covers 15 residues. Germline V gene sequence: CDR1 KGHSH, CDR2 LQKENI. The CDR3 bases are TGTGCCAGCTCACGGGACAGGGGGCACACAGATACGCAGTATTTT. Amino acids: CASSRDRGHTDTQYF.

This sequence joins TRBV2 and TRBJ1-4; a weak D match, TRBD1 (6 bases). Germline values: CDR1 SNHLY, CDR2 FYNNEI. The CDR3 contains 13 residues. V dropped 8 bases and J dropped 7 bases, with 14 bases sitting between them. Written as DNA, the CDR3 is TGTGCCAGCCAACGCAGGGGAGGTGAAAAACTGTTTTTT. Protein product: CASQRRGGEKLFF.

The chain uses TRBV5-1 and TRBJ1-4; D call uncertain. This CDR3 contains 14 residues. The ends were cut back, 5 bases at V and 0 bases at J, with 8 bases in the middle. Germline-derived CDR1 and CDR2 are SGHRS and YFSETQ. CDR3 nucleotides: TGCGCCAGCAGACCAACGGCAACTAATGAAAAACTGTTTTTT. Amino acid sequence: CASRPTATNEKLFF. The full variable domain, in which reference TRBV5-1 and TRBJ1-4 provide the parts outside the CDR3, is KAGVTQTPRYLIKTRGQQVTLSCSPISGHRSVSWYQQTPGQGLQFLFEYFSETQRNKGNFPGRFSGRQFSNSRSEMNVSTLELGDSALYLCASRPTATNEKLFFGSGTQLSVL.

In the case of this clone: This CDR3 is also generated by other DNA sequences in the sample. The rearrangement joins TRBV7-8 to TRBJ2-7; D tentatively reads TRBD1 or TRBD2 (5 bases each). Trimming shortened V by 4 bases and J by 3 bases, and 10 bases separated the two germline ends. The CDR3 is 13 residues long. CDR1 and CDR2 from the germline V gene are SGHVS and FQNEAQ. This CDR3 reads CASSSGTLYEQYF. The DNA of the CDR3 is TGTGCCAGCAGCTCTGGGACCCTCTACGAGCAGTACTTC.

The chain couples TRBV28 to TRBJ1-5; 10 positions match TRBD1. The V gene end was trimmed by 3 bases and the J gene end by 7 bases; junction bases not matched to a gene: 6. The CDR3 is 15 amino acids. Germline V lookup: CDR1 MDHEN, CDR2 SYDVKM. The CDR3 DNA reads TGTGCCAGCAGTTTTACGAGACAGGGGGCGCAGCCCCAGCATTTT. Protein: CASSFTRQGAQPQHF.

This CDR3 is CASSLGSGGRTYEQYF. The DNA of the CDR3 is TGTGCCAGCAGCTTAGGTAGCGGGGGCCGTACCTACGAGCAGTACTTC. The chain combines TRBV7-2 with TRBJ2-7; 9 positions agree with TRBD2. Trimming removed 1 base from V and 2 bases from J; junction bases left unmatched: 6. Germline loops: CDR1 SGHTA, CDR2 FQGNSA. This CDR3 spans 16 amino acids.

The V call is TRBV23-1, the J call TRBJ1-5, with D possibly TRBD1 on 5 matching bases. TRBV23-1 is labeled an ORF, and its function is uncertain. The length of the CDR3 is 17 residues. Trimming took off 2 bases at V and 0 bases at J, with 14 bases between the two ends. The CDR3 bases are TGCGCCAGCAGTCAAATCGCAGGGCTAACTAGCAATCAGCCCCAGCATTTT. It encodes CASSQIAGLTSNQPQHF.

V usage is TRBV9 and J usage is TRBJ2-3, with D hard to call. Germline V gives CDR1 SGDLS, CDR2 YYNGEE. The CDR3 sequence is 14 residues long. V lost 2 bases and J 5 bases, leaving 12 bases between the germline ends. For the CDR3, the DNA is TGTGCCAGCAGCGTCGAAGGAGTAGGAGATACGCAGTATTTT. Protein: CASSVEGVGDTQYF.